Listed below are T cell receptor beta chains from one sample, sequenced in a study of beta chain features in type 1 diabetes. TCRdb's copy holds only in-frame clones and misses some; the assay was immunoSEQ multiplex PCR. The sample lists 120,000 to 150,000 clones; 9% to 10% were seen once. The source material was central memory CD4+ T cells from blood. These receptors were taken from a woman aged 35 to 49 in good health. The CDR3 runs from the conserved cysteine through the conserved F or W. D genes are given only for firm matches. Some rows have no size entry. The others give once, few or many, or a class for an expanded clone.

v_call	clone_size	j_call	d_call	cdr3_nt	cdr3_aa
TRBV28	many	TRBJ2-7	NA	TGTGCCAGCAGTTTACGAGCTATCTACGAGCAGTACTTC	CASSLRAIYEQYF
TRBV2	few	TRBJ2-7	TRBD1	TGTGCCAGCAGACGGACAGGGCTCGAGCAGTACTTC	CASRRTGLEQYF
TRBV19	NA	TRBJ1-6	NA	TGTGCCAGTAGTAGGGCCGAGTCACCCCTCCACTTT	CASSRAESPLHF
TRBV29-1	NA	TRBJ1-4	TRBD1	TGCAGCGTTTTGACAGGGGGAGGTGAAAAACTGTTTTTT	CSVLTGGGEKLFF
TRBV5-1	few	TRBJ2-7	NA	TGCGCCAGCAGCTTGGGGCCAGGGGGGTACGAGCAGTACTTC	CASSLGPGGYEQYF
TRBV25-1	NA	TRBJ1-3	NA	TGTGCCAGCAGTGTACAGGCGTACTCTGGAAACACCATATATTTT	CASSVQAYSGNTIYF
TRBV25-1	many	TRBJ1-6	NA	TGTGCCAGCAGACGGGGTAATTCACCCCTCCACTTT	CASRRGNSPLHF
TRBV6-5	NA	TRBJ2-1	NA	TGTGCCAGCAGCTGGGGGGGCGAAGGGTGGGGTGAGCAGTTCTTC	CASSWGGEGWGEQFF
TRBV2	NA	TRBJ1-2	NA	TGTGCCAGCTTCCCGGGAGGGGGTGACTATGGCTACACCTTC	CASFPGGGDYGYTF
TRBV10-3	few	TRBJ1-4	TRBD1	TGTGCCTCCCGAGCCGGGTCGGGACAGTATAGCGAAAAACTGTTTTTT	CASRAGSGQYSEKLFF
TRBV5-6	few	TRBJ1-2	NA	TGTGCCAGCAGCGGGGGGACCTATGGCTACACCTTC	CASSGGTYGYTF
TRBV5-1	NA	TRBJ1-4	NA	TGCGCCAGCGGAGACAGACCGGGGGACGTGAACGAAAAACTGTTTTTT	CASGDRPGDVNEKLFF
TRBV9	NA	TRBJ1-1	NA	TGTGCCAGCGGGCCTCACATCGGAACTGAAGCTTTCTTT	CASGPHIGTEAFF
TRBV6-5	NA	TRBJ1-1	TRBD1	TGTGCCAGCAGGCAGGGGGTGAACACTGAAGCTTTCTTT	CASRQGVNTEAFF
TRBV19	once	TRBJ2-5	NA	TGTGCCAGTAGTATGGGGCGGGAGACCCAGTACTTC	CASSMGRETQYF
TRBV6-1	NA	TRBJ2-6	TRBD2	TGTGCCAGCAGTGAAGGGACGGGGAGGGTTAGCTCTGGGGCCAACGTCCTGACTTTC	CASSEGTGRVSSGANVLTF
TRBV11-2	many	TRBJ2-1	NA	TGTGCCAGCAGCAGACGCGGGGGCGGTCCCTACAATGAGCAGTTCTTC	CASSRRGGGPYNEQFF
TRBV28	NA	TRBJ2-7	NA	TGTGCCAGCGGCCTCTACGAGCAGTACTTC	CASGLYEQYF
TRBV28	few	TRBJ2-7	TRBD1	TGTGCCAGCAGTGCGGCGGGACAGGGCCCTACCGAGCAGTACTTC	CASSAAGQGPTEQYF
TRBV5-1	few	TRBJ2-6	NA	TGCGCCAGCAGCCCCTCCGCCGGCTCTGGGGCCAACGTCCTGACTTTC	CASSPSAGSGANVLTF
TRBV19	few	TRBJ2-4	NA	TGTGCCAGTAGTATCCCGGGAGTTTTAAACATTCAGTACTTC	CASSIPGVLNIQYF
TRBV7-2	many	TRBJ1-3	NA	TGTGCCAGCAGCAGGGGAGGAAACACCATATATTTT	CASSRGGNTIYF
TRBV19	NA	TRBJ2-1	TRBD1	TGTGCCAGTAGTATAGGACTGGGACAGGGGGCTGTACTGTTCTTC	CASSIGLGQGAVLFF
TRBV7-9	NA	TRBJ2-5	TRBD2	TGTGCCAGCAGCCCAATGGGCGCGGGGGGCCAAGAGACCCAGTACTTC	CASSPMGAGGQETQYF
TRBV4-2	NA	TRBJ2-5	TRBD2	TGTGCCAGCAGCCAACGACTAGCGGGGAACCAAGAGACCCAGTACTTC	CASSQRLAGNQETQYF
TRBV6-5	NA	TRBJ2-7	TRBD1	TGTGCCAGCAGCGAACCGGGACAGGGTCACGACGAGCAGTACTTC	CASSEPGQGHDEQYF
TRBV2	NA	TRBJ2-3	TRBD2	TGTGCCAGCAGCTTCGGACTAGCGGGGGGAGGAGATACGCAGTATTTT	CASSFGLAGGGDTQYF
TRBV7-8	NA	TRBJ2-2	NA	TGTGCCAGCAGCTTTCGTGCGGGGAGTCCCGGGGAGCTGTTTTTT	CASSFRAGSPGELFF
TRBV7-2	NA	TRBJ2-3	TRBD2	TGTGCCAGCAGCTTAGACGGACTAGCGGGGGCAGATACGCAGTATTTT	CASSLDGLAGADTQYF
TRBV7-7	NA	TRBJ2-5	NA	TGTGCCAGCAGCTCCGGGTCGGGGAGGCGAGAAGAGACCCAGTACTTC	CASSSGSGRREETQYF
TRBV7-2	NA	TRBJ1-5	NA	TGTGCCAGCAGCTGGGGCTTCGGTCAGCCCCAGCATTTT	CASSWGFGQPQHF
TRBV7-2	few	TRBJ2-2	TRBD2	TGTGCCAGCAGCTTATCTCGGGGGGCCGGGGAGCTGTTTTTT	CASSLSRGAGELFF
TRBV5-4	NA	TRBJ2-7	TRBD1	TGTGCCAGCACGGGCGGAGGAGGACAGGCTTCCTACGAGCAGTACTTC	CASTGGGGQASYEQYF
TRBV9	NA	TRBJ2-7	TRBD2	TGTGCCAGCAGCGTAGGGATAGCGGGGGTTTACGAGCAGTACTTC	CASSVGIAGVYEQYF
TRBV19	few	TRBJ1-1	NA	TGTGCCAGTAACCGACAGATGAACACTGAAGCTTTCTTT	CASNRQMNTEAFF
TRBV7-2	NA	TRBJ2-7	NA	TGTGCCAGCAGCTTAGCTATAACGATAGTCCTCGAGCAGTACTTC	CASSLAITIVLEQYF
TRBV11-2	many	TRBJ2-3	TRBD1	TGTGCCAGCAGCCTGACCACAGGGGACGGCACGCAGTATTTT	CASSLTTGDGTQYF
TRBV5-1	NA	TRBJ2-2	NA	TGCGCCAGCAGTGAGGAAGCGCTGAACACCGGGGAGCTGTTTTTT	CASSEEALNTGELFF
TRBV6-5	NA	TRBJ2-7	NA	TGTGCCAGCAGGGACAGAACCTACGAGCAGTACTTC	CASRDRTYEQYF
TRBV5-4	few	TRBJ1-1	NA	TGTGCCAGCAGCTTGGCCGTTTCCTCCGCTGAAGCTTTCTTT	CASSLAVSSAEAFF
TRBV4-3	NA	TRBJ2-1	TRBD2	TGCGCCAGCAGCCAAGCCGGGGGGGGGCGTTATGAGCAGTTCTTC	CASSQAGGGRYEQFF
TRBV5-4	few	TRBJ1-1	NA	TGTGCCAGCAGCTTGGATGGGGGAGGGTTCACTGAAGCTTTCTTT	CASSLDGGGFTEAFF
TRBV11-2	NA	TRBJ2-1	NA	TGTGCCAGCAGCTTATTCAGTACCGATGAGCAGTTCTTC	CASSLFSTDEQFF
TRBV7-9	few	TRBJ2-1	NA	TGTGCCAGCAGCTTATCCCGAGGCTCCTACAATGAGCAGTTCTTC	CASSLSRGSYNEQFF
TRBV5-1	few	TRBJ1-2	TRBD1	TGCGCCAGCAGCCCGGGACAGGTGACTTATGGCTACACCTTC	CASSPGQVTYGYTF
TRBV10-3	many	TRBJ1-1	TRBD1	TGTGCCATCAGTGAACAGGACAGGGGGAACACTGAAGCTTTCTTT	CAISEQDRGNTEAFF
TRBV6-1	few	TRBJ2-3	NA	TGTGCCAGCAGTGAGGCGGGGATCAAAGGCACAGATACGCAGTATTTT	CASSEAGIKGTDTQYF
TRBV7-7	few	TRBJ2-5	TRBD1	TGTGCCAGCAGCATAAACAGGGGGCAAGAGACCCAGTACTTC	CASSINRGQETQYF
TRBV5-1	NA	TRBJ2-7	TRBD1	TGCGCCAGCAGTAAGGGGACAGGGTACTACGAGCAGTACTTC	CASSKGTGYYEQYF